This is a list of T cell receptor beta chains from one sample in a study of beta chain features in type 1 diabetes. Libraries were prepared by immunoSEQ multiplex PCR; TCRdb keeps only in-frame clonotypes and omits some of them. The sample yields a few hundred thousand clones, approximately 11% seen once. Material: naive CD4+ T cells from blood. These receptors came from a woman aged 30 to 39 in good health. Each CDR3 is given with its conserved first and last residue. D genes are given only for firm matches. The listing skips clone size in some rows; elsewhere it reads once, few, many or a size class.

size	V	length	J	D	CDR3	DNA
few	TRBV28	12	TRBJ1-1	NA	CASSSYGTEAFF	TGTGCCAGCAGTTCGTACGGTACTGAAGCTTTCTTT
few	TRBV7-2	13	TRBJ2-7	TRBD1	CASSLGQEREQYF	TGTGCCAGCAGCTTGGGACAGGAGAGAGAGCAGTACTTC
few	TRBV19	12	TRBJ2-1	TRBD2	CASSIGGVEQFF	TGTGCCAGTAGTATCGGGGGGGTTGAGCAGTTCTTC
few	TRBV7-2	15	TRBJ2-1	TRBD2	CASSLGLAGVNEQFF	TGTGCCAGCAGCCTGGGACTAGCGGGAGTCAATGAGCAGTTCTTC
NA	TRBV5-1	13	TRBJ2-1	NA	CASSLIVGGEQFF	TGCGCCAGCAGCTTGATTGTAGGAGGTGAGCAGTTCTTC
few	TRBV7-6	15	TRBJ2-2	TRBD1	CASSSRTGVPGELFF	TGTGCCAGCAGCTCCCGGACAGGAGTCCCCGGGGAGCTGTTTTTT
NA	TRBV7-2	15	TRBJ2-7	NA	CASSRGQPTNYEQYF	TGTGCCAGCAGCCGAGGACAGCCAACCAACTACGAGCAGTACTTC
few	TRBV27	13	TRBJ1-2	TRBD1	CASSYRGYEGYTF	TGTGCCAGCAGTTACAGGGGTTATGAGGGCTACACCTTC
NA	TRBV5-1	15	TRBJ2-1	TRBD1	CASIPGQGAYNEQFF	TGCGCCAGCATTCCGGGACAGGGGGCCTACAATGAGCAGTTCTTC
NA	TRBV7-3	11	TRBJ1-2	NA	CASSLRPENRF	TGTGCCAGCAGCTTAAGGCCAGAAAACCGCTTC
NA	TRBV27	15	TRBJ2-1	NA	CASGPWRGPYNEQFF	TGTGCCAGCGGCCCCTGGCGGGGTCCCTACAATGAGCAGTTCTTC
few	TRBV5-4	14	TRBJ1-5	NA	CASSLYGGNQPQHF	TGTGCCAGCAGCTTGTACGGGGGCAATCAGCCCCAGCATTTT
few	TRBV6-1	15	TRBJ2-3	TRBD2	CASSPSGAPTDTQYF	TGTGCCAGCAGCCCTAGCGGGGCCCCCACAGATACGCAGTATTTT
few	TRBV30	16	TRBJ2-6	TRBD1	CAWTIRTGSGANVLTF	TGTGCCTGGACCATCAGGACAGGGAGTGGGGCCAACGTCCTGACTTTC
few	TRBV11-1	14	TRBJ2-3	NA	CASSLEWAPDTQYF	TGTGCCAGCAGCTTAGAGTGGGCCCCAGATACGCAGTATTTT
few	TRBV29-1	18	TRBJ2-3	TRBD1	CSVGSGTGGFTSTDTQYF	TGCAGCGTTGGTTCCGGGACAGGGGGGTTCACTAGCACAGATACGCAGTATTTT
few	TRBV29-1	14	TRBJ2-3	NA	CSVSGHSSTDTQYF	TGCAGCGTCTCGGGACACTCTAGCACAGATACGCAGTATTTT
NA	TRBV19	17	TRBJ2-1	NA	CASTSRGGGKSYNEQFF	TGTGCCAGTACCTCTCGTGGAGGGGGCAAGTCCTACAATGAGCAGTTCTTC
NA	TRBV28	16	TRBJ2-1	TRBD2	CASIDGTSRFYNEQFF	TGTGCCAGCATTGACGGGACTAGTCGGTTCTACAATGAGCAGTTCTTC
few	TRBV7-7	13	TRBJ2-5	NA	CASSLTGKETQYF	TGTGCTAGCAGCTTAACAGGGAAAGAGACCCAGTACTTC
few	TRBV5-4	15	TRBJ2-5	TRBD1	CASSLAGTGKETQYF	TGTGCCAGCAGCTTGGCCGGGACAGGGAAAGAGACCCAGTACTTC
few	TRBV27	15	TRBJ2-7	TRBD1	CATSLRTGGGYEQYF	TGTGCCACCTCTCTCCGGACAGGGGGTGGTTACGAGCAGTACTTC
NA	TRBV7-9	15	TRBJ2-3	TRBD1	CASSSRDRGADTQYF	TGTGCCAGCAGCTCCCGGGACAGGGGGGCAGATACGCAGTATTTT
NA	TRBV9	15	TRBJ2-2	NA	CASSVEAGRTGELFF	TGTGCCAGCAGCGTAGAGGCAGGGCGGACCGGGGAGCTGTTTTTT
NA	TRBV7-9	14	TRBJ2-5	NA	CASSPSVNQETQYF	TGTGCCAGCAGCCCCAGCGTAAACCAAGAGACCCAGTACTTC
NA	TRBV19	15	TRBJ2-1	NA	CARNLQGRPYNEQFF	TGTGCCAGAAACTTACAGGGGAGGCCCTACAATGAGCAGTTCTTC
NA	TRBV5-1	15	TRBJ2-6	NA	CASSLDMAGANVLTF	TGCGCCAGCAGCCTCGACATGGCTGGGGCCAACGTCCTGACTTTC
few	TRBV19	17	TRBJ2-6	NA	CASSIQGFRSGANVLTF	TGTGCCAGTAGTATACAGGGGTTCCGCTCTGGGGCCAACGTCCTGACTTTC
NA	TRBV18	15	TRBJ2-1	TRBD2	CASSPRLAEDNEQFF	TGTGCCAGCTCACCCAGACTAGCGGAGGACAATGAGCAGTTCTTC
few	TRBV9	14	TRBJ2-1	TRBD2	CASSGTSGYNEQFF	TGTGCCAGCAGCGGGACTAGCGGTTACAATGAGCAGTTCTTC
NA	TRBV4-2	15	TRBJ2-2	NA	CASSQVWGDTGELFF	TGTGCCAGCAGCCAAGTGTGGGGGGACACCGGGGAGCTGTTTTTT
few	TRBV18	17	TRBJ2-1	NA	CASSPTEAAFDDNEQFF	TGTGCCAGCTCTCCCACGGAGGCAGCCTTTGACGACAATGAGCAGTTCTTC
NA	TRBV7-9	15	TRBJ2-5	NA	CASSPRGRGSETQYF	TGTGCCAGCAGCCCAAGAGGCAGGGGCTCGGAGACCCAGTACTTC
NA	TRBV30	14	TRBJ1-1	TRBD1	CAWTGQGIRAEAFF	TGTGCCTGGACGGGACAGGGGATTAGGGCTGAAGCTTTCTTT
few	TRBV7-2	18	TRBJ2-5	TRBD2	CASSLGGTSGPYQETQYF	TGTGCCAGCAGCTTAGGGGGGACTAGCGGGCCGTACCAAGAGACCCAGTACTTC
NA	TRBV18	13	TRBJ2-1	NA	CASSSGLYNEQFF	TGTGCCAGCTCCTCGGGACTGTACAATGAGCAGTTCTTC
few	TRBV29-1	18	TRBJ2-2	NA	CSVGLSIWGGASAGELFF	TGCAGCGTTGGATTATCAATTTGGGGGGGCGCATCGGCCGGGGAGCTGTTTTTT
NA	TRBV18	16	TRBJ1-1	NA	CASSPSSGQFNTEAFF	TGTGCCAGCTCACCGTCATCTGGACAGTTTAACACTGAAGCTTTCTTT
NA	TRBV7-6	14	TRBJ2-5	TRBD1	CASTLTGPGETQYF	TGTGCCAGCACACTGACAGGGCCCGGGGAGACCCAGTACTTC
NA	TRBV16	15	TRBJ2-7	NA	CASTQRGSVSYEQYF	TGTGCCAGCACCCAAAGAGGAAGCGTTTCCTACGAGCAGTACTTC
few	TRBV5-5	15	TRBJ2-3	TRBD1	CASSFLPGGPDTQYF	TGTGCCAGCAGCTTCCTACCAGGGGGACCAGATACGCAGTATTTT
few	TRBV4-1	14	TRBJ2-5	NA	CASSQDRPEGAQYF	TGCGCCAGCAGCCAAGATCGTCCCGAAGGAGCCCAGTACTTC
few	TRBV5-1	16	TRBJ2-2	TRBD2	CASSRLTSGTPGELFF	TGCGCCAGCAGCCGGTTGACTAGCGGGACTCCCGGGGAGCTGTTTTTT
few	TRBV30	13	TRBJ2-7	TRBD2	CAGDGRLGYEQYF	TGTGCCGGAGACGGGAGGCTAGGCTACGAGCAGTACTTC
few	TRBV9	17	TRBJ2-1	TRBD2	CASSARTSSSSYNEQFF	TGTGCCAGCAGCGCTAGGACTAGCTCCAGCTCCTACAATGAGCAGTTCTTC
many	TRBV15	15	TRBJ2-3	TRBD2	CATSRGAGGQDTQYF	TGTGCCACCAGCAGAGGCGCGGGAGGGCAAGATACGCAGTATTTT
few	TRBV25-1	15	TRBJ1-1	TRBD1	CASSELGQGPTEAFF	TGTGCCAGCAGTGAACTGGGACAGGGGCCAACTGAAGCTTTCTTT
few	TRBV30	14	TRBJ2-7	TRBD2	CAWRLAGGSGEQYF	TGTGCCTGGAGACTAGCGGGAGGGTCTGGAGAGCAGTACTTC
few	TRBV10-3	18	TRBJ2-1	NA	CAISESMVAVSSYNEQFF	TGTGCCATCAGTGAGTCGATGGTAGCGGTAAGCTCCTACAATGAGCAGTTCTTC
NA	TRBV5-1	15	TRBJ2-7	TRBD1	CASSLGQGVPYEQYF	TGCGCCAGCAGCTTGGGGCAGGGGGTTCCCTACGAGCAGTACTTC
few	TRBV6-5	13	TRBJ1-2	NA	CASSYGIFYGYTF	TGTGCCAGCAGTTACGGCATATTCTATGGCTACACCTTC
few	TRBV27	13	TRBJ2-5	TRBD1	CASSIGGWETQYF	TGTGCCAGCAGTATAGGGGGCTGGGAGACCCAGTACTTC
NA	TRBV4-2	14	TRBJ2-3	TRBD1	CASSTRDRRDTQYF	TGTGCCAGCAGCACCCGGGACAGGAGAGATACGCAGTATTTT